The 14 T cell receptor beta chains presented below share a single source sample, sequenced in a study of blood T cells in healthy people across ages. For the second PCR, which ran for about 6 to 11 cycles, a sample-barcoded 5' primer and a J-beta primer mix were used. TCRdb ran MiXCR on the 5' RACE reads and lists one entry per CDR3 protein. The table includes roughly 800,000 distinct CDR3 sequences, roughly 60% detected once. The sample was blood. These receptors were taken from a man aged 25-45 years in good health.

This clonotype was counted only a few times. The chain employs TRBV5-1 and TRBJ2-1, with D perhaps matching TRBD1 or TRBD2 (5 bases each). V lost 1 base and J 2 bases, leaving 13 bases between the germline ends. From germline, CDR1 is SGHRS and CDR2 YFSETQ. There are 16 residues in the CDR3. The CDR3 spells CASSLILGDAYNEQFF. The CDR3 nucleotides read TGCGCCAGCAGCTTGATTTTGGGGGATGCCTACAATGAGCAGTTCTTC. Full variable domain (rest looked up from reference TRBV5-1 and TRBJ2-1): KAGVTQTPRYLIKTRGQQVTLSCSPISGHRSVSWYQQTPGQGLQFLFEYFSETQRNKGNFPGRFSGRQFSNSRSEMNVSTLELGDSALYLCASSLILGDAYNEQFFGPGTRLTVL.

The V and J genes are TRBV3-1 and TRBJ1-6; D gene ambiguous. V was cut by 1 base and J by 10 bases, with 11 bases left in between. The CDR3 runs 14 residues. Germline CDR1 is LGHDT and CDR2 is YNNKEL (reference sequence). The CDR3 nucleotides read TGTGCCAGCAGCCAAGCCGGGCATCGATCACCCCTCCACTTT. This sequence encodes CASSQAGHRSPLHF.

The J gene is TRBJ1-2, the V gene TRBV5-1; D gene ambiguous. The CDR3 length is 14 residues. The germline V and J ends were trimmed by 4 bases and 7 bases, with 17 bases remaining between them. CDR1 SGHRS and CDR2 YFSETQ come from the germline V gene. The CDR3 DNA is TGCGCCAGCAGCCCGGCAGCTGAGAGAGGTGGCTACACCTTC. Translation gives CASSPAAERGGYTF.

CDR3 nucleotides: TGTGCCAGCACCAAAGGGTCGTTGCTGAGCAATGAGCAGTTCTTC. Translation: CASTKGSLLSNEQFF. The genes are TRBV7-2 and TRBJ2-1; D remains ambiguous. Trimming left V 7 bases short and J 6 bases short, with 19 bases between. Germline V CDR1 and CDR2: SGHTA, FQGNSA. CDR3 length equals 15 residues.

This clonotype was recorded a few times. The chain combines TRBV7-9 with TRBJ2-7; D not certain. The CDR3 has 15 residues. Trimming removed 3 bases from V and 3 bases from J, with 15 bases in between. The germline V gene has CDR1 SEHNR and CDR2 FQNEAQ (reference sequence). The chain's CDR3 is CASSFRKEFGYEQYF. The CDR3 nucleotides are TGTGCCAGCAGCTTTCGGAAGGAGTTCGGCTACGAGCAGTACTTC.

The chain is built from TRBV12-3 or TRBV12-4 and TRBJ2-5, with a tentative D call TRBD1 (6 bases). V shed 3 bases and J shed 5 bases, with 13 bases lying between them. The CDR3 extends over 14 amino acids. CDR3 bases: TGTGCCAGCAGTTTGGGGGACATGGGGGAGACCCAGTACTTC. As protein: CASSLGDMGETQYF.

This clonotype was recorded once. V and J are TRBV27 and TRBJ2-4; either TRBD1 or TRBD2 may fit D (6 bases each). The V end was cut by 11 bases, the J end by 6 bases, with 17 bases between. CDR3 length: 13 residues. Germline V gives CDR1 MNHEY, CDR2 SMNVEV (reference sequence). CDR3 DNA: TGTGCCCAAATCGGGGGCTATGGAAACATTCAGTACTTC. It codes for CAQIGGYGNIQYF.

This rearrangement joins TRBV20-1 to TRBJ1-2; maybe TRBD1 (6 bases). This CDR3 has 15 amino acids. Germline CDR1 is DFQATT and CDR2 is SNEGSKA (reference sequence). Trimming took 6 bases from V and 1 from J, leaving 18 bases between them. The CDR3 reads CSAVSHRDNNYGYTF. CDR3 DNA sequence: TGCAGTGCAGTTAGCCACCGGGACAATAACTATGGCTACACCTTC.

The chain couples TRBV29-1 to TRBJ2-1; TRBD2 aligns across 8 bases. The germline gives CDR1 SQVTM, CDR2 ANQGSEA. The CDR3 extends over 13 amino acids. Trimming at V came to 6 bases and at J to 2 bases, leaving 3 bases not matched to a gene. CDR3 sequence: CSVGTRTYNEQFF. The DNA for the CDR3 is TGCAGCGTGGGGACTAGGACCTACAATGAGCAGTTCTTC.

This sequence joins TRBV12-3 or TRBV12-4 and TRBJ2-7; D not resolved. The CDR3 is 16 residues long. V was pared by 4 bases and J by 0 bases, with 16 bases between. Written as DNA, the CDR3 is TGTGCCAGCAGTTCATCAGGCAGAATGAGCTCCTACGAGCAGTACTTC. Protein product: CASSSSGRMSSYEQYF.

The rearrangement uses TRBV2 and TRBJ2-1; D is undetermined. This CDR3 has 14 amino acids. Germline V gives CDR1 SNHLY, CDR2 FYNNEI. V was cut by 5 bases and J by 3 bases, with 11 bases left in between. DNA for the CDR3: TGTGCCAGCAGTCTGACGTTCCTCTACAATGAGCAGTTCTTC. It is translated as CASSLTFLYNEQFF.

The gene calls are TRBV20-1 and TRBJ2-7; no clear D gene. The CDR3 has 13 amino acids. Per the germline V gene, CDR1 is DFQATT and CDR2 is SNEGSKA (reference sequence). Trimming stripped 6 bases from V and 3 bases from J, with 15 bases between. The CDR3 reads CSADDDSNYEQYF. The CDR3 DNA sequence: TGCAGTGCAGACGATGACTCCAACTACGAGCAGTACTTC.

This chain links TRBV7-2 with TRBJ2-3; TRBD2 aligns across 9 bases. V shed 6 bases, J shed 5 bases, and the junction held 3 bases outside the gene matches. The length of the CDR3 is 13 residues. The germline V gene has CDR1 SGHTA and CDR2 FQGNSA. CDR3 DNA: TGTGCCAGCAGACAGACTAGCGGAGATACGCAGTATTTT. The encoded protein is CASRQTSGDTQYF.

V gene TRBV20-1 combines with J gene TRBJ1-1, with D unclear. Germline assignment: CDR1 DFQATT and CDR2 SNEGSKA (reference sequence). This CDR3 contains 11 residues. CDR3 sequence reads: CKVPLNTEAFF. The DNA for the CDR3 is TGCAAGGTGCCACTGAACACTGAAGCTTTCTTT.